This entry describes one T cell receptor (beta chain). Antigen: not known. Germline loops: CDR1 LGHNA, CDR2 YSLEER. J was trimmed by 2 bases and V by 3 bases; bases with no gene match: 7. This CDR3 is built from 17 residues. This entry belongs to a study of beta chain features in type 1 diabetes. Whole-study context: Age, gender and cell yields were similar between patients and healthy donors.

Findings and caveats of the study: Naive, central memory and Treg TCRB repertoires appeared more alike in patients than in healthy donors.

Every bit of the isolated RNA underwent reverse transcription, so sequencing read expressed TCRB transcripts. Repertoires were generated with immunoSEQ multiplex PCR, while TCRdb's copy carries only in-frame clones and drops some. The sample consists of some 500,000 clones, about an eighth of them appearing once. The sequence came from a woman younger than 30 in good health. The chain couples TRBV4-3 to TRBJ2-3; 11 nucleotides agree with TRBD2. Sequencing input: naive CD4+ T cells from blood. Written as DNA, the CDR3 is TGCGCCAGCAGCCAGAAGGCTAGCGGGAGGTTCACAGATACGCAGTATTTT. It yields the protein CASSQKASGRFTDTQYF.